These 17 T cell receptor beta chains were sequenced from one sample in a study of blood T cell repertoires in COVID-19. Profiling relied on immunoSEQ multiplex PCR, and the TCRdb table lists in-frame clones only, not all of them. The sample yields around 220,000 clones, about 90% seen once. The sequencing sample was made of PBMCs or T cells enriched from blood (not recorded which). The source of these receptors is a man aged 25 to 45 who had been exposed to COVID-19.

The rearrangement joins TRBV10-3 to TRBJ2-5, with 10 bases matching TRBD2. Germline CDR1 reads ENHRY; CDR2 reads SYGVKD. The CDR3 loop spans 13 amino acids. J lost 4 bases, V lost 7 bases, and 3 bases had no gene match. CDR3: CAIKERGGETQYF. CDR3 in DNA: TGTGCCATCAAGGAGCGGGGGGGAGAGACCCAGTACTTC.

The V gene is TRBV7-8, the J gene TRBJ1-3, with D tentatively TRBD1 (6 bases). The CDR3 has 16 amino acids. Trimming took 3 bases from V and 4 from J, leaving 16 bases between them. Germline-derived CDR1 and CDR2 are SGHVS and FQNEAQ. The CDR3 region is CASSFPRTGSGNTIYF. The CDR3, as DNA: TGTGCCAGCAGCTTCCCACGCACAGGGTCAGGAAACACCATATATTTT.

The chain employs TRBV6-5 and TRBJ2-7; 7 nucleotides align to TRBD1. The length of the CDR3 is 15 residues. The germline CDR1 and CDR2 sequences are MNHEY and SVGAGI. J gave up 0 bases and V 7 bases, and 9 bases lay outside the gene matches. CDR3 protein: CASTPRDRSSYEQYF. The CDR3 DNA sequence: TGTGCCAGCACCCCAAGGGACAGAAGCTCCTACGAGCAGTACTTC.

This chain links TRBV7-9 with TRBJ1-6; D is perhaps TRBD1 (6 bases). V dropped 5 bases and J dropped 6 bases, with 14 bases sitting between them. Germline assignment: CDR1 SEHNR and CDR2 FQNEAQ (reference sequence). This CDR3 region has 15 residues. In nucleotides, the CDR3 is TGTGCCAGCAGCACTCGGACAGTGACTAATTCACCCCTCCACTTT. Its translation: CASSTRTVTNSPLHF.

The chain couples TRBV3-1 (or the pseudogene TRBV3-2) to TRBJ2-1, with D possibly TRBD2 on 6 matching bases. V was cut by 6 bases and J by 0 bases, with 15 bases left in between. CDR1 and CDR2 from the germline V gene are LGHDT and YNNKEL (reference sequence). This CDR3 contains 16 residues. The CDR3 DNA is TGTGCCAGCAGGTCAACTAGCCCTAGCTCCTACAATGAGCAGTTCTTC. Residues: CASRSTSPSSYNEQFF.

The CDR3 region has the DNA TGCGCCAGCAGCCAAGAGGCGGCAGGGCACTTTGGAAACACCATATATTTT. Translation: CASSQEAAGHFGNTIYF. V gene TRBV4-1 combines with J gene TRBJ1-3, with D maybe TRBD1 (5 bases). Germline assignment: CDR1 MGHRA and CDR2 YSYEKL. Deletions cut 0 bases from V and 3 bases from J, with 15 bases between. CDR3 length: 17 amino acids.

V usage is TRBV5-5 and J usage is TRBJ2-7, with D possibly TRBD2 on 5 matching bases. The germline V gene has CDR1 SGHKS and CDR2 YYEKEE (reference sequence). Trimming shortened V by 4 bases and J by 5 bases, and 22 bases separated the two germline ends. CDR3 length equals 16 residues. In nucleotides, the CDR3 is TGTGCCAGCAGCGCCTCCTCGGGGTTCGGGGTCCACGAGCAGTACTTC. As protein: CASSASSGFGVHEQYF. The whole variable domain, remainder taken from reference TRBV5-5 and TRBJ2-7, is DAGVTQSPTHLIKTRGQQVTLRCSPISGHKSVSWYQQVLGQGPQFIFQYYEKEERGRGNFPDRFSARQFPNYSSELNVNALLLGDSALYLCASSASSGFGVHEQYFGPGTRLTVT.

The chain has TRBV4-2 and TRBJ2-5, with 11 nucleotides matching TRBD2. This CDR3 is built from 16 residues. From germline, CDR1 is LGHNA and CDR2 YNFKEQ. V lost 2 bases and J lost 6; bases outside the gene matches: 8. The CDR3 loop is CASSQLAGGSVQTQYF. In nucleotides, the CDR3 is TGTGCCAGCAGCCAACTAGCGGGGGGTTCTGTTCAGACCCAGTACTTC.

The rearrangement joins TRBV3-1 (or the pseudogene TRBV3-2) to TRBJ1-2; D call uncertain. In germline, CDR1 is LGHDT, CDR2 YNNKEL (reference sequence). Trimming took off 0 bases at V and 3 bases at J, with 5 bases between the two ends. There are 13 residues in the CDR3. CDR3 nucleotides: TGTGCCAGCAGCCAAGAACGGTACTATGGCTACACCTTC. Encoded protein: CASSQERYYGYTF.

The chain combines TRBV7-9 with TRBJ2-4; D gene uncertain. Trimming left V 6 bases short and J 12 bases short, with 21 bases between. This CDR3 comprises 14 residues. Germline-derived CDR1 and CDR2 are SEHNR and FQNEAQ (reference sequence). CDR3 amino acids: CASSLPQADEDQYF. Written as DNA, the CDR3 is TGTGCCAGCAGTCTCCCCCAAGCCGACGAGGATCAGTACTTC.

Here the CDR3 reads CASRSLDSRNEKLFF. The CDR3 DNA follows: TGTGCCAGCAGGTCACTGGACAGCCGTAATGAAAAACTGTTTTTT. The V call is TRBV5-6, the J call TRBJ1-4; D perhaps matches TRBD1 (6 bases). V was cut by 5 bases and J by 4 bases, with 15 bases left in between. CDR1 is SGHDT, CDR2 YYEEEE, per germline. This CDR3 has 15 residues.

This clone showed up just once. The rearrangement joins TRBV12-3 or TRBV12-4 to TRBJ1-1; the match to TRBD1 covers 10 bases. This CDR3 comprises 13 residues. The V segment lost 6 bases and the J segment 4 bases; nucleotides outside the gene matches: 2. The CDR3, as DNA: TGTGCCAGCAGGTGGGACAGGGGCACTGAAGCTTTCTTT. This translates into CASRWDRGTEAFF.

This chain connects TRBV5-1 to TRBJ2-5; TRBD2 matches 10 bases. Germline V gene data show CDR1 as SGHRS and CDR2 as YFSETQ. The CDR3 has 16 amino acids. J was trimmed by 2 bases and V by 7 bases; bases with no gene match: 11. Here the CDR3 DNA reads TGCGCCAGCGCAATCAGTAGAGCGGGGGGGCAAGAGACCCAGTACTTC. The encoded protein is CASAISRAGGQETQYF.

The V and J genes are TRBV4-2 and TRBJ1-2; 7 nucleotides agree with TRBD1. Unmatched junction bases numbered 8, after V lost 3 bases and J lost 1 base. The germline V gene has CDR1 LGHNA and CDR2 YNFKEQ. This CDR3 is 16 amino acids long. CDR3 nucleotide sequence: TGTGCCAGCAGCCACCTAGGACAGGAGCATAACTATGGCTACACCTTC. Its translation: CASSHLGQEHNYGYTF.

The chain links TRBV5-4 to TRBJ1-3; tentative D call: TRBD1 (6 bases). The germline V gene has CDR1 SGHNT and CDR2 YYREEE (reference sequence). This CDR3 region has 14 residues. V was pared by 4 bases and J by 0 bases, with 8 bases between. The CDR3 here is CASSRDISGNTIYF. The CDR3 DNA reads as TGTGCCAGCAGCCGGGACATCTCTGGAAACACCATATATTTT.

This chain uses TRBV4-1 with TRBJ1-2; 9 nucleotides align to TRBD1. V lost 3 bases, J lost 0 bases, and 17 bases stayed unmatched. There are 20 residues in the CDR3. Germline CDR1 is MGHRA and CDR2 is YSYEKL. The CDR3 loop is CASSHRIRRDRDHSNYGYTF. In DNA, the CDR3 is TGCGCCAGCAGCCACCGTATACGCCGGGACAGGGACCACTCTAACTATGGCTACACCTTC.

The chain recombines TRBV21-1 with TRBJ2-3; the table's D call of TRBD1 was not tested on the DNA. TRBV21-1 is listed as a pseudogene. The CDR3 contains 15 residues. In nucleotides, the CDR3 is TGTGCCAGCAGCTTACAGGGGGCGCTCAAAGATACGCAGTATTTT. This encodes CASSLQGALKDTQYF.